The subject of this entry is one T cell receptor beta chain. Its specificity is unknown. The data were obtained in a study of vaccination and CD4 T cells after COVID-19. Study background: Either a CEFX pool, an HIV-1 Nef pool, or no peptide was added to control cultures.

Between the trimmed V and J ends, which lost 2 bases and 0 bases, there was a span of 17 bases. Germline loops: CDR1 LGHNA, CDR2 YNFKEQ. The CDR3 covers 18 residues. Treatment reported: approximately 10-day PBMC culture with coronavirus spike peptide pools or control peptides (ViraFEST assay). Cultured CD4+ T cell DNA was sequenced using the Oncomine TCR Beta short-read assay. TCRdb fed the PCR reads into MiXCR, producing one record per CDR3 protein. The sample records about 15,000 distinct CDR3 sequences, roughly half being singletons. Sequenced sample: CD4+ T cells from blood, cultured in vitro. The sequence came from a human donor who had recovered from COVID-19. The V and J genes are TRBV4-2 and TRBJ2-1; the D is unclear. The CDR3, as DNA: TGTGCCAGCAGCCAACAAACGGAAGCAGATTCCTCCTACAATGAGCAGTTCTTC. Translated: CASSQQTEADSSYNEQFF.